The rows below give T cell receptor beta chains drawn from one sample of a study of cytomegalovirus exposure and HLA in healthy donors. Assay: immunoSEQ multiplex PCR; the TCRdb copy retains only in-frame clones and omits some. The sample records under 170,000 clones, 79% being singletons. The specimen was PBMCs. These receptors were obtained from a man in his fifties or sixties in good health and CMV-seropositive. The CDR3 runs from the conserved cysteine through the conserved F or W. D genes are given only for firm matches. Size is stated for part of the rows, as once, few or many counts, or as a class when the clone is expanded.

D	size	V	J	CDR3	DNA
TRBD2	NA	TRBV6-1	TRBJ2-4	CASSEDSSGRNIQYF	TGTGCCAGCAGTGAAGATAGTAGCGGGAGAAACATTCAGTACTTC
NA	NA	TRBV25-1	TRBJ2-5	CASGRGGQETQYF	TGTGCCAGCGGTAGGGGGGGCCAGGAGACCCAGTACTTC
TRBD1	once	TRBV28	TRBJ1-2	CASSLPLTGDGYTF	TGTGCCAGCAGTTTACCCCTGACAGGGGATGGCTACACCTTC
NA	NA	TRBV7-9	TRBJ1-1	CSSSLALATEAFF	TGTTCCAGCAGCTTAGCGCTGGCTACTGAAGCTTTCTTT
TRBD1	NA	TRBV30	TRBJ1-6	CAWSDGTDYNSPLHF	TGTGCCTGGAGCGACGGGACAGATTATAATTCACCCCTCCACTTT
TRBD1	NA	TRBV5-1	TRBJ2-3	CASSNRGSTDTQYF	TGCGCCAGCAGCAACAGGGGTAGCACAGATACGCAGTATTTT
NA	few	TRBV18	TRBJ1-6	CASSLAEGAPLHF	TGTGCCAGCTCACTCGCAGAGGGCGCACCCCTCCACTTT
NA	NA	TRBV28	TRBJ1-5	CASSLYSGRTSNQPQHF	TGTGCCAGCAGTTTATACTCAGGACGGACAAGCAATCAGCCCCAGCATTTT
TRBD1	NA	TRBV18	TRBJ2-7	CASSQDRATYEQYF	TGTGCCAGCTCACAAGACAGGGCGACATACGAGCAGTACTTC
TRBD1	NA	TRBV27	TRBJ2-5	CASRLTGGRETQYF	TGTGCCAGCAGGTTGACAGGGGGCAGGGAGACCCAGTACTTC
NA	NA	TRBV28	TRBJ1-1	CASKQGETEAFF	TGTGCCAGCAAACAGGGAGAGACTGAAGCTTTCTTT
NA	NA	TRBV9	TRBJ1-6	CASSAQGFNSPLHF	TGTGCCAGCAGCGCGCAGGGTTTTAATTCACCCCTCCACTTT
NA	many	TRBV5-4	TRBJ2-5	CASSPREQETQYF	TGTGCCAGCAGCCCCCGGGAGCAAGAGACCCAGTACTTC
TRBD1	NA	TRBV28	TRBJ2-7	CASRTGGDDEQYF	TGTGCCAGTCGGACAGGGGGGGACGACGAGCAGTACTTC
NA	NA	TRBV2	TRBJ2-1	CASSDASSYNEQFF	TGTGCCAGCAGTGATGCCAGCTCCTACAATGAGCAGTTCTTC
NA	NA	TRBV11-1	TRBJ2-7	CASSSDKGLRLHF	TGTGCCAGCAGCTCAGACAAAGGACTACGTCTCCACTTC
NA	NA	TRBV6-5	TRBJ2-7	CASSSPGRDNEQYF	TGTGCCAGCAGCAGCCCCGGAAGGGACAACGAGCAGTACTTC
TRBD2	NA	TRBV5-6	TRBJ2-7	CASSTPGGVEVSYEQYF	TGTGCCAGCAGCACCCCGGGGGGAGTGGAGGTCTCCTACGAGCAGTACTTC
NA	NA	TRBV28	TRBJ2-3	CASSSPRGKSTDTQYF	TGTGCCAGCAGTTCCCCGAGAGGGAAGAGCACAGATACGCAGTATTTT
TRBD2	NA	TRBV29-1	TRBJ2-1	CSVAGLAGNEQFF	TGCAGCGTTGCGGGACTAGCGGGGAATGAGCAGTTCTTC
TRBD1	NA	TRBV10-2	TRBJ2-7	CASSFSGRGHEQYF	TGCGCCAGCAGTTTCTCGGGCAGGGGGCACGAGCAGTACTTC
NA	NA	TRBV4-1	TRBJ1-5	CASSQDSGPGQPQHF	TGCGCCAGCAGCCAAGATTCAGGGCCAGGTCAGCCCCAGCATTTT
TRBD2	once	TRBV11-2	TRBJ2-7	CASGPSSGRRTYEQYF	TGTGCCAGCGGTCCTTCTAGCGGCCGGCGTACCTACGAGCAGTACTTC
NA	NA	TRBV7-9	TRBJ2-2	CASSRAPDTITGELFF	TGTGCCAGCAGCCGTGCCCCGGACACCATTACCGGGGAGCTGTTTTTT
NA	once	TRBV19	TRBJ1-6	CASRSQGNSPLHF	TGTGCCAGTAGAAGTCAGGGGAATTCACCCCTCCACTTT
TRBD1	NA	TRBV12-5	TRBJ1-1	CASGSQRSGQGYTEAFF	TGTGCTAGTGGTTCCCAAAGAAGCGGACAGGGTTACACTGAAGCTTTCTTT
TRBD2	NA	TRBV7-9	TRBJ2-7	CASTVAGTSYEQYF	TGTGCCTCTACGGTAGCGGGAACCTCCTACGAGCAGTACTTC
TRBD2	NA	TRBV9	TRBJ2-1	CASSVASREGQNEQFF	TGTGCCAGCAGCGTAGCTTCTCGGGAGGGCCAAAATGAGCAGTTCTTC
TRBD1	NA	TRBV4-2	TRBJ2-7	CASSQGQGRFEQYF	TGTGCCAGCAGCCAGGGACAGGGTAGGTTCGAGCAGTACTTC
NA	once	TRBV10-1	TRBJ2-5	CASSATGLQETQYF	TGCGCCAGCAGTGCCACAGGGTTGCAAGAGACCCAGTACTTC
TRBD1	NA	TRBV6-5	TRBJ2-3	CASTRGQGQTDTQYF	TGTGCCAGCACCAGAGGACAGGGTCAGACAGATACGCAGTATTTT
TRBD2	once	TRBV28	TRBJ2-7	CASSLGGEGPYEQYF	TGTGCCAGCAGTTTGGGGGGGGAGGGCCCCTACGAGCAGTACTTC
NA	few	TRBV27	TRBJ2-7	CASSSAYEQYF	TGTGCCAGCAGTTCCGCCTACGAGCAGTACTTC
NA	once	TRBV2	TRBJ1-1	CASSGTGGEAFF	TGTGCCAGCAGTGGGACCGGGGGGGAAGCTTTCTTT
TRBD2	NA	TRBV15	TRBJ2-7	CATSRDFLMGWASGNYEQYF	TGTGCCACCAGCAGAGATTTTTTAATGGGTTGGGCTAGCGGAAACTACGAGCAGTACTTC
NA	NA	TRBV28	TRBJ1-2	CASSLTETYGYTF	TGTGCCAGCAGTTTAACAGAGACCTATGGCTACACCTTC
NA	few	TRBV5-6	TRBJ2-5	CASSLFSDQETQYF	TGTGCCAGCAGCTTGTTCAGTGACCAAGAGACCCAGTACTTC
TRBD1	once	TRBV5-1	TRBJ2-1	CASSLAMGQGDLEQFF	TGCGCCAGCAGCTTGGCCATGGGACAGGGGGACCTTGAGCAGTTCTTC
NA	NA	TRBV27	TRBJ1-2	CASSFRLSNGYTF	TGTGCCAGCAGTTTCCGACTATCCAATGGCTACACCTTC
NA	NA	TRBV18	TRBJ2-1	CASSLLDHEQFF	TGTGCCAGCTCCCTACTAGACCATGAGCAGTTCTTC
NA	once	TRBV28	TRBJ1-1	CASSRGPYTEAFF	TGTGCCAGCAGCAGGGGACCTTACACTGAAGCTTTCTTT
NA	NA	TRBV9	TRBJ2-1	CASSVTGNSYNEQFF	TGTGCCAGCAGCGTTACAGGAAACTCCTACAATGAGCAGTTCTTC
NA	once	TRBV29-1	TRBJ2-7	CSVVGATAPYEQYF	TGCAGCGTTGTAGGGGCCACCGCCCCCTACGAGCAGTACTTC
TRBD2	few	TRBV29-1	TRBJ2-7	CSVAVAGVYEQYF	TGCAGCGTTGCCGTAGCGGGAGTCTACGAGCAGTACTTC
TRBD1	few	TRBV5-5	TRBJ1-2	CASSSAGTGGYGGYTF	TGTGCCAGCAGCAGCGCCGGGACAGGGGGCTACGGGGGCTACACCTTC
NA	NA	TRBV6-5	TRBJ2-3	CASSRAGTDTQYF	TGTGCCAGCAGTCGAGCTGGCACAGATACGCAGTATTTT
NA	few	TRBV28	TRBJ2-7	CASSPSLGSYEQYF	TGTGCCAGCAGCCCTAGTTTAGGCTCCTACGAGCAGTACTTC
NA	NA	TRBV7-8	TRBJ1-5	CASSFVTPLGNQPQHF	TGTGCCAGCAGCTTCGTGACACCTTTGGGCAATCAGCCCCAGCATTTT
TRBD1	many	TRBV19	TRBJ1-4	CASSTGGEKLFF	TGTGCCAGTAGTACAGGGGGTGAAAAACTGTTTTTT
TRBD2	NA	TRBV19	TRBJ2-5	CASSWGLAGVGAETQYF	TGTGCCAGTAGCTGGGGACTAGCGGGAGTCGGCGCAGAGACCCAGTACTTC
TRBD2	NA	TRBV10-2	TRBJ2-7	CASSESKSGRKNEQYF	TGCGCCAGCAGTGAGTCGAAAAGCGGGAGAAAGAACGAGCAGTACTTC
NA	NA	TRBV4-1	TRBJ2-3	CASSQDSGTSTDTQYF	TGCGCCAGCAGCCAAGATTCCGGGACTAGCACAGATACGCAGTATTTT
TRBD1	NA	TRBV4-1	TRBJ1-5	CASSHLDTGEMDQPQHF	TGCGCCAGCAGCCATCTTGACACAGGGGAGATGGATCAGCCCCAGCATTTT